This TCR beta chain was identified in a study of blood T cell repertoires in COVID-19. The V gene lost 6 bases and the J gene lost 4 bases, with 18 bases spanning the gap. The length of the CDR3 is 14 residues. Germline V lookup: CDR1 SQVTM, CDR2 ANQGSEA. Per the original methods: Estimates of nucleated cell counts were drawn from the amplification of reference gene primers. Sequencing was performed with immunoSEQ multiplex PCR; in TCRdb, only in-frame clones are kept and a portion is missing. D and trimming come from the DNA, and the V and J calls and clone size come from that table. The profile shows fewer than 300,000 clones, around 80% of them singletons.

The chain links TRBV29-1 to TRBJ1-2; D possibly corresponds to TRBD1 (5 bases). The sequence was collected from an elderly man with acute or convalescent COVID-19. The sequenced sample consisted of peripheral blood. CDR3 residues: CSVASDRTVYGYTF. The CDR3 nucleotides read TGCAGCGTCGCAAGCGACAGAACAGTCTATGGCTACACCTTC.